This TCR beta chain was observed in a study of beta chain features in type 1 diabetes. Study-wide results and caveats: Compared with healthy donors, patients appeared to share more similar naive, central memory and regulatory TCRB repertoires.

Germline V gene sequence: CDR1 MNHEY, CDR2 SVGAGI. The CDR3 is 16 residues long. The V and J ends lost 2 bases and 0 bases respectively, with 12 bases between them. Cells sorted by CD45RO/CCR7/CD25/CD127/CD95/CD27 comprised CD4+ naive, central memory, regulatory and stem cell-like memory cells. Each sorted fraction was over 95% pure. The table lists this clone with a count of one. What it binds is not known. TCRB transcripts that were expressed got sequenced, as all of the isolated RNA had been reverse transcribed. Repertoires were generated with immunoSEQ multiplex PCR, while TCRdb's copy carries only in-frame clones and drops some. The repertoire includes about 900,000 clones, roughly 15% of them detected once, and around 0.02% sits in the top ten.

The V call is TRBV6-5, the J call TRBJ2-3; D remains unclear. Sequencing was done on a sample of naive CD4+ T cells from blood. The sequence was obtained from a woman aged 18-30 years in good health. The CDR3 bases are TGTGCCAGCAGTTACAAGAGCGTATCTAGCACAGATACGCAGTATTTT. It encodes CASSYKSVSSTDTQYF.